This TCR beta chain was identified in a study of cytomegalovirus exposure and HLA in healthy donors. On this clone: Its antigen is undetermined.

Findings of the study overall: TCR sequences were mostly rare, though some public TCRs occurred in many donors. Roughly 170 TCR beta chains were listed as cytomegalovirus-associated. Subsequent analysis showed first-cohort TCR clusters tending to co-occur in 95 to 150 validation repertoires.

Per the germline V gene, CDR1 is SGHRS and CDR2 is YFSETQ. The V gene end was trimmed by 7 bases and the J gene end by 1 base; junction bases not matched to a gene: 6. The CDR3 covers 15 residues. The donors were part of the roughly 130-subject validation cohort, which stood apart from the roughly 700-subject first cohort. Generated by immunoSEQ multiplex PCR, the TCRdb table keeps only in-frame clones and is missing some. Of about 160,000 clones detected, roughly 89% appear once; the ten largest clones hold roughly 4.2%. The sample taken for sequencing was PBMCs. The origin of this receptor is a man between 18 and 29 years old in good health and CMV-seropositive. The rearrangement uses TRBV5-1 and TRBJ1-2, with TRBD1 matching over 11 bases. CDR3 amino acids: CASARTGGDNYGYTF. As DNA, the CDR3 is TGCGCCAGCGCCCGGACAGGGGGCGATAACTATGGCTACACCTTC.